This paragraph covers one TCR beta chain sequence. The antigen is unknown. One end of the junction fails to match germline, which may point to a read error. This sample was included in a study of shared clonotypes between healthy human individuals. There are 11 residues in the CDR3. Germline CDR1 MDHEN, CDR2 SYDVKM. Study-wide points: Limited genetic and exposure-history diversity came from having few donors.

Researchers divided each subset's genomic DNA evenly across several immunoSEQ plates. Replicate PCRs for unsorted PBMC used 300 ng DNA (around 30,000 T cell genomes). This table comes from immunoSEQ multiplex PCR, and its TCRdb copy is limited to in-frame clones, with some not included. The sample records about 490,000 clones, roughly 85% being singletons. This chain joins TRBV28 and TRBJ1-2, with 7 bases aligning to TRBD1. The specimen sequenced was PBMCs. This receptor was taken from a middle-aged woman in good health. Some clones in this sample may be carry-over from other donors' samples. The CDR3 DNA sequence: TGTGCCAGCAGTCCGAGGACAGGCCGCCTCTTC. Translated: CASSPRTGRLF.